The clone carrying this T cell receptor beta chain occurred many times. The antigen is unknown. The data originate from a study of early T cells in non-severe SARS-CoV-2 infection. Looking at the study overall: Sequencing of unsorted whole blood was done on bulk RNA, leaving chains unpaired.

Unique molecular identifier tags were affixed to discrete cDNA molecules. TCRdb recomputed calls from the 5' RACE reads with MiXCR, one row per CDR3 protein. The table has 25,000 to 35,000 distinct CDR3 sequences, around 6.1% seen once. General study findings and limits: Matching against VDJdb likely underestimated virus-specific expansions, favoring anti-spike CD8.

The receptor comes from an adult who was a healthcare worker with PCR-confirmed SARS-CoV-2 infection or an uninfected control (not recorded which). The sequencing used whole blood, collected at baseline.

CDR3 sequence reads: CASSYRPSGPYNEQFF. Written as DNA, the CDR3 is TGTGCCAGCAGTTACCGCCCTAGCGGACCTTACAATGAGCAGTTCTTC. The chain uses TRBV6-2 or TRBV6-3 and TRBJ2-1; 7 bases are shared with TRBD2. The J segment lost 4 bases and the V segment lost 2 bases, leaving 8 bases of the junction unmatched. Germline V gene sequence: CDR1 MNHEY, CDR2 SVGEGT. The CDR3 consists of 16 residues.